These T cell receptor beta chains were read from a single sample in a study of blood T cell repertoires in COVID-19. Clones were sequenced by immunoSEQ multiplex PCR, and TCRdb holds only the in-frame ones, with some missing. The sample has a few hundred thousand clones; 70% to 90% are singletons. The sample was peripheral blood. The receptor source for this set is a woman in her 50s with acute or convalescent COVID-19. Both conserved end residues are part of each CDR3. Fields, in order: CDR3 protein, CDR3 DNA, CDR3 length, V gene, D gene, clone size, J gene. D genes are given only for firm matches. Size values are once, few and many counts, or a class for expanded clones, and some rows have none.

CDR3 protein: CASSLAIGQTYGDTQYF
CDR3 DNA: TGTGCCAGCAGCTTAGCGATCGGCCAGACTTACGGAGATACGCAGTATTTT
CDR3 length: 17
V gene: TRBV7-8
D gene: -
clone size: -
J gene: TRBJ2-3

CDR3 protein: CASSSRGDGETQYF
CDR3 DNA: TGTGCCAGCAGCTCCCGGGGGGATGGGGAGACCCAGTACTTC
CDR3 length: 14
V gene: TRBV7-9
D gene: TRBD2
clone size: -
J gene: TRBJ2-5

CDR3 protein: CASRGGGGTNEKLFF
CDR3 DNA: TGTGCCAGCAGAGGAGGGGGGGGAACTAATGAAAAACTGTTTTTT
CDR3 length: 15
V gene: TRBV6-5
D gene: -
clone size: -
J gene: TRBJ1-4

CDR3 protein: CASSYKGSSLHF
CDR3 DNA: TGTGCCAGCAGTTACAAGGGGTCATCCCTCCACTTT
CDR3 length: 12
V gene: TRBV6-5
D gene: -
clone size: -
J gene: TRBJ1-6

CDR3 protein: CSVASSGRGGSTDTQYF
CDR3 DNA: TGCAGCGTTGCCTCTAGCGGGAGGGGGGGTAGCACAGATACGCAGTATTTT
CDR3 length: 17
V gene: TRBV29-1
D gene: TRBD2
clone size: -
J gene: TRBJ2-3

CDR3 protein: CAWKTPTTNYGYTF
CDR3 DNA: TGTGCCTGGAAGACACCGACTACTAACTATGGCTACACCTTC
CDR3 length: 14
V gene: TRBV30
D gene: -
clone size: -
J gene: TRBJ1-2

CDR3 protein: CATSRDLTGEGGNTIYF
CDR3 DNA: TGTGCCACCAGCAGAGATCTGACAGGGGAGGGTGGAAACACCATATATTTT
CDR3 length: 17
V gene: TRBV15
D gene: TRBD1
clone size: few
J gene: TRBJ1-3

CDR3 protein: CASSLRWTGIYEQYF
CDR3 DNA: TGTGCCAGCAGCTTGAGGTGGACAGGGATCTACGAGCAGTACTTC
CDR3 length: 15
V gene: TRBV5-6
D gene: TRBD1
clone size: -
J gene: TRBJ2-7

CDR3 protein: CASSIAGLAGDFEQFF
CDR3 DNA: TGTGCCAGTAGTATAGCCGGACTAGCGGGAGATTTTGAGCAGTTCTTC
CDR3 length: 16
V gene: TRBV19
D gene: TRBD2
clone size: -
J gene: TRBJ2-1

CDR3 protein: CASSLGWGPAYEQYF
CDR3 DNA: TGTGCCAGCAGCTTAGGTTGGGGGCCGGCGTACGAGCAGTACTTC
CDR3 length: 15
V gene: TRBV7-9
D gene: -
clone size: -
J gene: TRBJ2-7

CDR3 protein: CASSSYSEKLFF
CDR3 DNA: TGTGCCAGCAGCTCTTACTCCGAAAAACTGTTTTTT
CDR3 length: 12
V gene: TRBV7-2
D gene: -
clone size: -
J gene: TRBJ1-4

CDR3 protein: CSASGTASGNTIYF
CDR3 DNA: TGCAGTGCTAGTGGGACAGCCTCTGGAAACACCATATATTTT
CDR3 length: 14
V gene: TRBV20-1
D gene: TRBD1
clone size: -
J gene: TRBJ1-3

CDR3 protein: CASSPPASPGELFF
CDR3 DNA: TGTGCCAGCTCACCACCGGCTTCACCCGGGGAGCTGTTTTTT
CDR3 length: 14
V gene: TRBV18
D gene: -
clone size: few
J gene: TRBJ2-2

CDR3 protein: CASSPLPGAADTQYF
CDR3 DNA: TGTGCCAGCAGCCCCCTCCCAGGGGCAGCGGATACGCAGTATTTT
CDR3 length: 15
V gene: TRBV7-3
D gene: -
clone size: -
J gene: TRBJ2-3

CDR3 protein: CASSLVWGVEDTQYF
CDR3 DNA: TGCGCCAGCAGCTTGGTTTGGGGAGTCGAAGATACGCAGTATTTT
CDR3 length: 15
V gene: TRBV5-1
D gene: -
clone size: -
J gene: TRBJ2-3

CDR3 protein: CSVEGGGTEAFF
CDR3 DNA: TGCAGCGTTGAGGGAGGGGGCACTGAAGCTTTCTTT
CDR3 length: 12
V gene: TRBV29-1
D gene: -
clone size: -
J gene: TRBJ1-1

CDR3 protein: CSARGLAGGPNEQYF
CDR3 DNA: TGCAGCGCTCGGGGGCTAGCGGGAGGACCCAACGAGCAGTACTTC
CDR3 length: 15
V gene: TRBV29-1
D gene: TRBD2
clone size: -
J gene: TRBJ2-7

CDR3 protein: CATSRLDRGIYGYTF
CDR3 DNA: TGTGCCACCAGCAGGTTGGACAGGGGGATCTATGGCTACACCTTC
CDR3 length: 15
V gene: TRBV15
D gene: TRBD1
clone size: -
J gene: TRBJ1-2

CDR3 protein: CAWSNPGQGGYGYTF
CDR3 DNA: TGTGCCTGGAGTAACCCGGGACAGGGTGGCTATGGCTACACCTTC
CDR3 length: 15
V gene: TRBV30
D gene: TRBD1
clone size: -
J gene: TRBJ1-2

CDR3 protein: CAWGQGTYEQYF
CDR3 DNA: TGTGCCTGGGGACAGGGAACCTACGAGCAGTACTTC
CDR3 length: 12
V gene: TRBV30
D gene: TRBD1
clone size: -
J gene: TRBJ2-7

CDR3 protein: CASSPLGGETDTQYF
CDR3 DNA: TGTGCCAGCAGCCCCCTTGGGGGGGAGACAGATACGCAGTATTTT
CDR3 length: 15
V gene: TRBV7-8
D gene: TRBD2
clone size: -
J gene: TRBJ2-3

CDR3 protein: CASSGAGGGYTF
CDR3 DNA: TGTGCCAGCAGCGGAGCAGGGGGTGGCTACACCTTC
CDR3 length: 12
V gene: TRBV11-3
D gene: TRBD1
clone size: once
J gene: TRBJ1-2

CDR3 protein: CASSGHLYEQYF
CDR3 DNA: TGTGCCAGCAGCGGACACCTCTACGAGCAGTACTTC
CDR3 length: 12
V gene: TRBV5-6
D gene: -
clone size: -
J gene: TRBJ2-7

CDR3 protein: CASSTFSGGAEETQYF
CDR3 DNA: TGTGCCAGCAGCACCTTTAGCGGGGGGGCCGAAGAGACCCAGTACTTC
CDR3 length: 16
V gene: TRBV5-4
D gene: TRBD2
clone size: -
J gene: TRBJ2-5

CDR3 protein: CASSQDREKLFF
CDR3 DNA: TGTGCCAGCAGCCAAGACCGGGAAAAACTGTTTTTT
CDR3 length: 12
V gene: TRBV3-1/TRBV3-2
D gene: -
clone size: -
J gene: TRBJ1-4

CDR3 protein: CAWIVKRGGNTGELFF
CDR3 DNA: TGTGCCTGGATTGTCAAGCGGGGGGGCAACACCGGGGAGCTGTTTTTT
CDR3 length: 16
V gene: TRBV30
D gene: TRBD2
clone size: -
J gene: TRBJ2-2

CDR3 protein: CASSLQGGDSPLHF
CDR3 DNA: TGCGCCAGCAGCTTGCAGGGAGGCGATTCACCCCTCCACTTT
CDR3 length: 14
V gene: TRBV5-1
D gene: -
clone size: few
J gene: TRBJ1-6

CDR3 protein: CASSFLATSGGISEQYF
CDR3 DNA: TGTGCCAGCAGCTTCCTGGCGACTAGCGGGGGAATTTCCGAGCAGTACTTC
CDR3 length: 17
V gene: TRBV7-2
D gene: TRBD2
clone size: -
J gene: TRBJ2-7

CDR3 protein: CASSLKTGNTEAFF
CDR3 DNA: TGTGCCAGCAGCTTGAAGACGGGGAACACTGAAGCTTTCTTT
CDR3 length: 14
V gene: TRBV5-4
D gene: -
clone size: -
J gene: TRBJ1-1

CDR3 protein: CASSYLGQGPTGELFF
CDR3 DNA: TGTGCCAGCAGTTACTTGGGACAGGGACCAACCGGGGAGCTGTTTTTT
CDR3 length: 16
V gene: TRBV6-6
D gene: TRBD1
clone size: -
J gene: TRBJ2-2

CDR3 protein: CASSSDRGEKLFF
CDR3 DNA: TGTGCCAGCAGTTCCGACAGGGGTGAAAAACTGTTTTTT
CDR3 length: 13
V gene: TRBV6-2/TRBV6-3
D gene: TRBD1
clone size: -
J gene: TRBJ1-4

CDR3 protein: CAILTGGTEAFF
CDR3 DNA: TGTGCCATATTGACAGGGGGCACTGAAGCTTTCTTT
CDR3 length: 12
V gene: TRBV19
D gene: TRBD1
clone size: -
J gene: TRBJ1-1

CDR3 protein: CASSQVLAGPDTQYF
CDR3 DNA: TGCGCCAGCAGCCAAGTACTAGCGGGCCCAGATACGCAGTATTTT
CDR3 length: 15
V gene: TRBV4-3
D gene: TRBD2
clone size: -
J gene: TRBJ2-3

CDR3 protein: CASKPPEHYGYTF
CDR3 DNA: TGTGCCAGTAAACCCCCTGAGCACTATGGCTACACCTTC
CDR3 length: 13
V gene: TRBV19
D gene: -
clone size: -
J gene: TRBJ1-2

CDR3 protein: CASSYGWGRLNTEAFF
CDR3 DNA: TGTGCCAGCAGTTACGGTTGGGGGCGGTTGAACACTGAAGCTTTCTTT
CDR3 length: 16
V gene: TRBV6-5
D gene: -
clone size: few
J gene: TRBJ1-1

CDR3 protein: CASSYIQINTEAFF
CDR3 DNA: TGTGCCAGCAGTTACATACAGATTAACACTGAAGCTTTCTTT
CDR3 length: 14
V gene: TRBV6-5
D gene: -
clone size: -
J gene: TRBJ1-1

CDR3 protein: CASSSGHPSRQFF
CDR3 DNA: TGTGCCAGCTCATCCGGACATCCTTCGCGGCAGTTCTTC
CDR3 length: 13
V gene: TRBV18
D gene: -
clone size: -
J gene: TRBJ2-1

CDR3 protein: CASSEGRGQAEEQYF
CDR3 DNA: TGTGCCAGCAGTGAAGGCAGAGGACAGGCGGAGGAGCAGTACTTC
CDR3 length: 15
V gene: TRBV6-1
D gene: TRBD1
clone size: -
J gene: TRBJ2-7

CDR3 protein: CASSLSLPFQETQYF
CDR3 DNA: TGTGCCAGTAGTTTGAGTCTACCCTTCCAAGAGACCCAGTACTTC
CDR3 length: 15
V gene: TRBV19
D gene: -
clone size: -
J gene: TRBJ2-5

CDR3 protein: CASSPLAGGRGEETQYF
CDR3 DNA: TGTGCCAGCAGTCCACTAGCGGGAGGCCGGGGTGAAGAGACCCAGTACTTC
CDR3 length: 17
V gene: TRBV6-6
D gene: TRBD2
clone size: -
J gene: TRBJ2-5

CDR3 protein: CASSIQGSQNSPLHF
CDR3 DNA: TGTGCCAGCAGCATCCAGGGATCCCAGAATTCACCCCTCCACTTT
CDR3 length: 15
V gene: TRBV5-5
D gene: -
clone size: few
J gene: TRBJ1-6

CDR3 protein: CASSTDTQINIQYF
CDR3 DNA: TGTGCCAGCAGCACAGACACCCAAATAAACATTCAGTACTTC
CDR3 length: 14
V gene: TRBV7-9
D gene: -
clone size: -
J gene: TRBJ2-4

CDR3 protein: CASSFDRGLYGYTF
CDR3 DNA: TGTGCCAGCAGTTTCGACAGGGGGCTCTATGGCTACACCTTC
CDR3 length: 14
V gene: TRBV2
D gene: TRBD1
clone size: -
J gene: TRBJ1-2

CDR3 protein: CAFPGSAYNEQFF
CDR3 DNA: TGTGCCTTCCCAGGGTCAGCCTACAATGAGCAGTTCTTC
CDR3 length: 13
V gene: TRBV30
D gene: -
clone size: once
J gene: TRBJ2-1

CDR3 protein: CASSLDGGGHNEQFF
CDR3 DNA: TGCGCCAGCAGCTTGGATGGCGGGGGGCACAATGAGCAGTTCTTC
CDR3 length: 15
V gene: TRBV5-1
D gene: TRBD2
clone size: once
J gene: TRBJ2-1

CDR3 protein: CASSYSLAGGSYEQYF
CDR3 DNA: TGTGCCAGCAGTTACTCCTTGGCGGGGGGTAGCTACGAGCAGTACTTC
CDR3 length: 16
V gene: TRBV6-2/TRBV6-3
D gene: TRBD2
clone size: once
J gene: TRBJ2-7

CDR3 protein: CASSWETGDTGELFF
CDR3 DNA: TGCGCCAGCAGCTGGGAGACAGGGGACACCGGGGAGCTGTTTTTT
CDR3 length: 15
V gene: TRBV5-1
D gene: TRBD1
clone size: -
J gene: TRBJ2-2

CDR3 protein: CASSLDRVFNTDTQYF
CDR3 DNA: TGTGCCAGCAGCTTAGACAGGGTCTTTAACACAGATACGCAGTATTTT
CDR3 length: 16
V gene: TRBV5-4
D gene: TRBD1
clone size: -
J gene: TRBJ2-3

CDR3 protein: CASSQDTTDSGNTIYF
CDR3 DNA: TGCGCCAGCAGCCAAGATACGACAGACTCTGGAAACACCATATATTTT
CDR3 length: 16
V gene: TRBV4-3
D gene: -
clone size: few
J gene: TRBJ1-3

CDR3 protein: CASSEVKAVTDTQYF
CDR3 DNA: TGTGCCAGCAGTGAAGTGAAAGCCGTCACAGATACGCAGTATTTT
CDR3 length: 15
V gene: TRBV6-1
D gene: -
clone size: -
J gene: TRBJ2-3

CDR3 protein: CASSPRGRGGGLIGEQYF
CDR3 DNA: TGTGCCAGCAGCCCTCGGGGGCGAGGGGGAGGGCTTATCGGCGAGCAGTACTTC
CDR3 length: 18
V gene: TRBV9
D gene: -
clone size: -
J gene: TRBJ2-7

CDR3 protein: CASSQDFATSWETQYF
CDR3 DNA: TGCGCCAGCAGCCAAGACTTCGCGACTAGCTGGGAGACCCAGTACTTC
CDR3 length: 16
V gene: TRBV4-1
D gene: TRBD2
clone size: -
J gene: TRBJ2-5

CDR3 protein: CAWSRGQGGEEKLFF
CDR3 DNA: TGTGCCTGGAGTCGGGGACAGGGCGGAGAAGAAAAACTGTTTTTT
CDR3 length: 15
V gene: TRBV30
D gene: TRBD1
clone size: -
J gene: TRBJ1-4

CDR3 protein: CSVGLTGGEGSGRAEEQYF
CDR3 DNA: TGCAGCGTTGGCCTCACAGGGGGCGAAGGTAGCGGGAGGGCGGAGGAGCAGTACTTC
CDR3 length: 19
V gene: TRBV29-1
D gene: TRBD2
clone size: -
J gene: TRBJ2-7

CDR3 protein: CSVVSTFGTGAGANVLTF
CDR3 DNA: TGCAGCGTTGTATCCACCTTCGGGACAGGGGCCGGGGCCAACGTCCTGACTTTC
CDR3 length: 18
V gene: TRBV29-1
D gene: TRBD1
clone size: -
J gene: TRBJ2-6

CDR3 protein: CASSDGTGWNTGELFF
CDR3 DNA: TGTGCCAGCAGCGACGGTACGGGGTGGAACACCGGGGAGCTGTTTTTT
CDR3 length: 16
V gene: TRBV7-6
D gene: -
clone size: few
J gene: TRBJ2-2

CDR3 protein: CASSRPGGLLSNQPQHF
CDR3 DNA: TGTGCCAGCAGCCGCCCCGGGGGGCTACTTAGCAATCAGCCCCAGCATTTT
CDR3 length: 17
V gene: TRBV3-1/TRBV3-2
D gene: -
clone size: -
J gene: TRBJ1-5